The 12 T cell receptor beta chains in this list originate from one sample, sequenced in a study of blood T cell repertoires in COVID-19 (dated by TCRdb to 2020 to 2022). Receptors were amplified or captured by the immunoSEQ multiplex PCR assay. TCRdb's version of the immuneACCESS table is confined to in-frame rearrangements and falls short of the full clone set. An unresolved V gene accounts for under half of the shortfall where checked; the remainder is of unknown origin. The sample table contains approximately 78,000 clones; only one count was recorded for approximately 85% of them. Of the sample, approximately 30% falls within the top ten clones. Sequenced sample: peripheral blood. The origin of the receptors is a man in his fifties or sixties with acute or convalescent COVID-19.

The rearrangement links TRBV7-3 to TRBJ2-2; TRBD2 agrees at 8 bases. This CDR3 spans 15 amino acids. V gave up 0 bases and J gave up 4 bases; unmatched junction bases: 1. Germline V gene data show CDR1 as SGHTA and CDR2 as FQGTGA. The CDR3 is CASSLTGGATGELFF. CDR3 sequence (DNA): TGTGCCAGCAGCTTAACCGGGGGGGCCACCGGGGAGCTGTTTTTT.

The J gene is TRBJ2-6, the V gene TRBV30; D might be TRBD1 (7 bases). Trimming removed 3 bases from V and 4 bases from J, with 13 bases in between. Germline assignment: CDR1 GTSNPN and CDR2 SVGIG (reference sequence). The CDR3 is 15 residues long. The CDR3 region is CAWREGATGANVLTF. The CDR3 DNA reads as TGTGCCTGGAGGGAGGGGGCTACAGGGGCCAACGTCCTGACTTTC.

This clone was seen once. V gene TRBV5-1 combines with J gene TRBJ2-6; tentative D call: TRBD1 (5 bases). This CDR3 has 15 residues. V was trimmed by 3 bases and J by 1 base, leaving 8 bases between them. CDR1 is SGHRS, CDR2 YFSETQ, per germline. In DNA form, the CDR3 reads TGCGCCAGCAGCTCCCAGGGTTCTGGGGCCAACGTCCTGACTTTC. Its translation is CASSSQGSGANVLTF.

V usage is TRBV2 and J usage is TRBJ2-1, with D maybe TRBD1 (6 bases). This CDR3 region has 16 residues. V lost 0 bases and J 7 bases, leaving 16 bases between the germline ends. Germline CDR1 SNHLY, CDR2 FYNNEI. CDR3 DNA sequence: TGTGCCAGCAGTGAAGCCCCGGGACATCGGGATAATGAGCAGTTCTTC. This encodes CASSEAPGHRDNEQFF.

CDR3 DNA sequence: TGCGCCAGCAGCTGGGGACAGGTAGAAAAGAATGAGCAGTTCTTC. It is translated as CASSWGQVEKNEQFF. The rearrangement uses TRBV5-1 and TRBJ2-1; 8 positions match TRBD1. Per the germline V gene, CDR1 is SGHRS and CDR2 is YFSETQ. The CDR3 spans 15 residues. J was trimmed by 7 bases and V by 3 bases; bases with no gene match: 9.

The chain has TRBV12-3 or TRBV12-4 and TRBJ2-7; D not resolved. V was shortened by 5 bases and J by 4 bases, with 6 bases between the two germline ends. The CDR3 is 11 residues long. Here the CDR3 reads CASSGLYEQYF. CDR3 DNA sequence: TGTGCCAGCAGTGGCCTTTACGAGCAGTACTTC.

This clone showed up just once. The gene calls are TRBV4-1 and TRBJ2-1; D might be TRBD2 (5 bases). The V gene lost 2 bases and the J gene lost 9 bases, with 14 bases spanning the gap. Per the germline V gene, CDR1 is MGHRA and CDR2 is YSYEKL. This CDR3 spans 14 amino acids. CDR3 loop: CASSQIAPQFEQFF. The CDR3 nucleotides read TGCGCCAGCAGCCAAATAGCGCCGCAATTTGAGCAGTTCTTC.

The rearrangement links TRBV6-5 to TRBJ2-4; 9 bases are shared with TRBD1. The germline CDR1 and CDR2 sequences are MNHEY and SVGAGI. The J segment lost 8 bases and the V segment lost 5 bases, leaving 7 bases of the junction unmatched. This CDR3 comprises 14 residues. The CDR3 sequence is CASSKTGGGDIQYF. The CDR3 nucleotides are TGTGCCAGCAGTAAGACAGGGGGAGGTGACATTCAGTACTTC.

This chain uses TRBV15 with TRBJ2-3; D is ambiguous. There are 14 residues in the CDR3. Germline assignment: CDR1 LNHNV and CDR2 YYDKDF (reference sequence). V was trimmed by 1 base and J by 3 bases, leaving 8 bases between them. CDR3 residues: CATSRAQATDTQYF. The CDR3 nucleotides are TGTGCCACCAGCAGAGCCCAGGCGACAGATACGCAGTATTTT.

The chain carries TRBV5-1 and TRBJ2-3; TRBD1 aligns across 7 bases. The CDR3 runs to 15 residues. V was pared by 4 bases and J by 4 bases, with 9 bases of the junction left unmatched. Germline-derived CDR1 and CDR2 are SGHRS and YFSETQ. CDR3 DNA sequence: TGCGCCAGCAGCCAGACAGGGTTCGGTTCAGATACGCAGTATTTT. It specifies CASSQTGFGSDTQYF.

The chain combines TRBV6-5 with TRBJ2-7; 8 bases match TRBD1. The V gene end was trimmed by 7 bases and the J gene end by 2 bases; junction bases not matched to a gene: 7. Germline V gene data show CDR1 as MNHEY and CDR2 as SVGAGI. The CDR3 has 14 amino acids. This CDR3 reads CASTSGTGTYEQYF. In DNA form, the CDR3 reads TGTGCCAGCACCTCCGGGACAGGTACCTACGAGCAGTACTTC.

The J gene is TRBJ1-4, the V gene TRBV5-1, with D unclear. The CDR3 is 16 amino acids. Germline CDR1 and CDR2: SGHRS and YFSETQ. V lost 0 bases to trimming and J lost 8 bases, with 17 bases between them. The CDR3 DNA reads TGCGCCAGCAGCTTGGCCGAGGAGGGTGTAGGGGAAAAACTGTTTTTT. This codes for CASSLAEEGVGEKLFF.